The 14 T cell receptor beta chains reported below all come from one sample, sequenced in a study of CD8 T cell repertoires and HIV-1 epitope variants. The protocol was immunoSEQ multiplex PCR, while the TCRdb copy is restricted to in-frame clones and leaves out a portion. The sample lists about 5,900 clones, 60% to 80% occurring once. These TCRs are of unknown antigen specificity. What was sequenced was cultured CD8+ T cells derived from PBMCs. The receptor source for this set is a male donor with HIV.

The V call is TRBV5-4, the J call TRBJ1-6, with 10 positions matching TRBD1. This CDR3 is 17 amino acids long. From germline, CDR1 is SGHNT and CDR2 YYREEE (reference sequence). V dropped 4 bases and J dropped 1; count of bases not matched to a gene: 5. Written as DNA, the CDR3 is TGTGCCAGCAGCGCCGGGACAGGGGTTTCCTATAATTCACCCCTCCACTTT. Amino acid sequence: CASSAGTGVSYNSPLHF. Together with reference TRBV5-4 and TRBJ1-6, the CDR3 gives the full variable domain: ETGVTQSPTHLIKTRGQQVTLRCSSQSGHNTVSWYQQALGQGPQFIFQYYREEENGRGNFPPRFSGLQFPNYSSELNVNALELDDSALYLCASSAGTGVSYNSPLHFGNGTRLTVT.

This chain joins TRBV28 and TRBJ1-2, with TRBD1 as a possible D gene (6 bases). The CDR3 length is 14 residues. Between the trimmed V and J ends, which lost 3 bases and 3 bases, there was a span of 11 bases. Germline V gives CDR1 MDHEN, CDR2 SYDVKM. CDR3 sequence reads: CASSFPDSHYGYTF. CDR3 DNA sequence: TGTGCCAGCAGTTTCCCGGACAGCCACTATGGCTACACCTTC.

The CDR3, as DNA: TGTGCCAGTTCCCTTGCGGGGACAAACGAGCAGTACTTC. Residues: CASSLAGTNEQYF. J is TRBJ2-7 and V is TRBV19; D could derive from TRBD1 or TRBD2 (6 bases each). The CDR3 totals 13 residues. From germline, CDR1 is LNHDA and CDR2 SQIVND (reference sequence). V was shortened by 8 bases and J by 5 bases, with 16 bases between the two germline ends.

The rearrangement joins TRBV11-1 to TRBJ2-1; 8 bases agree with TRBD1. The germline V gene has CDR1 SGHAT and CDR2 FQDESV (reference sequence). Trimming at V came to 2 bases and at J to 0 bases, leaving 9 bases not matched to a gene. This CDR3 has 18 residues. For the CDR3, the DNA is TGTGCCAGCAGCTTATATCCCCGACAGGGGCCCTCCTACAATGAGCAGTTCTTC. Translated, it gives CASSLYPRQGPSYNEQFF. Filled out from reference TRBV11-1 and TRBJ2-1, the complete variable domain reads EAEVAQSPRYKITEKSQAVAFWCDPISGHATLYWYRQILGQGPELLVQFQDESVVDDSQLPKDRFSAERLKGVDSTLKIQPAELGDSAMYLCASSLYPRQGPSYNEQFFGPGTRLTVL.

The rearrangement links TRBV29-1 to TRBJ1-2; tentatively, D is TRBD1 (5 bases). V gave up 3 bases and J gave up 6 bases, with 20 bases separating them. CDR3 length equals 15 residues. The germline gives CDR1 SQVTM, CDR2 ANQGSEA. This CDR3 reads CSVEGLFGASDGYTF. CDR3 nucleotides: TGCAGCGTTGAGGGTTTATTCGGGGCTTCTGATGGCTACACCTTC.

This chain links TRBV28 with TRBJ1-1, with D possibly TRBD1 on 6 matching bases. Germline V gene sequence: CDR1 MDHEN, CDR2 SYDVKM. CDR3 length: 14 residues. Trimming pared 3 bases from V and 3 bases from J, leaving 11 bases between. The CDR3 loop reads CASSFLAGDTEAFF. The CDR3 DNA reads as TGTGCCAGCAGTTTTCTAGCAGGGGACACTGAAGCTTTCTTT.

The chain carries TRBV10-2 and TRBJ1-1, with D hard to call. CDR1 is WSHSY and CDR2 is SAAADI in the germline V gene. The ends were cut back, 3 bases at V and 2 bases at J, with 7 bases in the middle. The CDR3 is 13 amino acids. CDR3 residues: CASSEGANTEAFF. DNA of the CDR3: TGCGCCAGCAGTGAAGGCGCTAACACTGAAGCTTTCTTT.

The rearrangement links TRBV6-5 to TRBJ2-3; 9 nucleotides align to TRBD1. This CDR3 has 15 amino acids. CDR1 is MNHEY, CDR2 SVGAGI, per germline. V was clipped by 7 bases and J by 5 bases; unmatched bases: 10. CDR3 sequence (DNA): TGTGCCAGCAAACAACTACAGGGGGCTGGAGATACGCAGTATTTT. Residues: CASKQLQGAGDTQYF.

In its sample, this clone ranks as medium-sized. The CDR3 protein is CASSLATVMNTEAFF. In DNA, the CDR3 is TGTGCCAGCAGCTTAGCGACAGTCATGAACACTGAAGCTTTCTTT. The chain employs TRBV7-8 and TRBJ1-1; the D gene is possibly TRBD1 (5 bases). There are 15 residues in the CDR3. Trimming took off 0 bases at V and 0 bases at J, with 8 bases between the two ends. CDR1 is SGHVS and CDR2 is FQNEAQ in the germline V gene.

J is TRBJ2-7 and V is TRBV19, with D perhaps matching TRBD2 (7 bases). Germline V gene data show CDR1 as LNHDA and CDR2 as SQIVND (reference sequence). V lost 5 bases to trimming and J lost 6 bases, with 14 bases between them. This CDR3 contains 13 residues. The CDR3 protein is CASSSLGGGEQYF. The CDR3 DNA reads as TGTGCCAGTAGTTCCCTAGGGGGGGGCGAGCAGTACTTC. The variable domain in full, completed from reference TRBV19 and TRBJ2-7, reads DGGITQSPKYLFRKEGQNVTLSCEQNLNHDAMYWYRQDPGQGLRLIYYSQIVNDFQKGDIAEGYSVSREKKESFPLTVTSAQKNPTAFYLCASSSLGGGEQYFGPGTRLTVT.

This chain links TRBV7-3 with TRBJ2-1, with D uncertain. V dropped 3 bases and J dropped 5 bases, with 14 bases sitting between them. CDR1 and CDR2 from the germline V gene are SGHTA and FQGTGA. This CDR3 is built from 15 residues. As DNA, the CDR3 is TGTGCCAGCAGCTTCCCTCTGGGCGGAGACAATGAGCAGTTCTTC. This gives the protein CASSFPLGGDNEQFF.

As for this clone: Within the sample, other DNA sequences also encode this same CDR3. The rearrangement links TRBV5-1 to TRBJ2-3; 8 bases are a match to TRBD1. V shed 2 bases, J shed 1 base, and the junction held 3 bases outside the gene matches. The CDR3 has 15 residues. Germline-derived CDR1 and CDR2 are SGHRS and YFSETQ. The CDR3, as DNA: TGCGCCAGCAGCTTCGGACAGGGAGGCACAGATACGCAGTATTTT. This sequence encodes CASSFGQGGTDTQYF.

The table lists this clone with a few counts. This sequence joins TRBV11-2 and TRBJ2-1; TRBD1 aligns across 7 bases. Trimming at V came to 3 bases and at J to 4 bases, leaving 0 bases not matched to a gene. CDR3 length: 13 residues. Germline V gene data show CDR1 as SGHAT and CDR2 as FQNNGV. The CDR3 region has the DNA TGTGCCAGCAGCTTGGGACAGTACAATGAGCAGTTCTTC. Translated, it gives CASSLGQYNEQFF.

This clone was counted between two and nine times. This chain uses TRBV6-6 with TRBJ1-2, with 7 nucleotides matching TRBD1. The CDR3 has 14 residues. Trimming at V came to 10 bases and at J to 4 bases, leaving 12 bases not matched to a gene. Germline V gene data show CDR1 as MNHNY and CDR2 as SVGAGI (reference sequence). DNA for the CDR3: TGTGCCACCGCTGGGGAGGGGGCTGCCTATGGCTACACCTTC. It is translated as CATAGEGAAYGYTF.